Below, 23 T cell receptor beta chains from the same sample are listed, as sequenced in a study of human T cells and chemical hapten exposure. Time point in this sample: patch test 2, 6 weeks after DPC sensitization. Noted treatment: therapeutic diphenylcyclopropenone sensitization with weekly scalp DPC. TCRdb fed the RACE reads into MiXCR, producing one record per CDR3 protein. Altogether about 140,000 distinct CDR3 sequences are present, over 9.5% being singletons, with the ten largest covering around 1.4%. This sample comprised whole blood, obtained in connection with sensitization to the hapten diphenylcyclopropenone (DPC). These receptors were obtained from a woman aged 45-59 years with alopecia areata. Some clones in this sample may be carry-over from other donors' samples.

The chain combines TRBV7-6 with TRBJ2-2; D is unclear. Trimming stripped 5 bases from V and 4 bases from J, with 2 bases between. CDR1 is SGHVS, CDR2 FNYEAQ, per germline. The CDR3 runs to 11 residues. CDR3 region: CASSTTGELFF. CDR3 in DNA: TGTGCCAGCAGCACCACCGGGGAGCTGTTTTTT.

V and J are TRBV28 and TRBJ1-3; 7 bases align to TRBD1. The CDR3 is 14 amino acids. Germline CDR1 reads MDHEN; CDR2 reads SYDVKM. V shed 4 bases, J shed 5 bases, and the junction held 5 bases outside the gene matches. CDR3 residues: CASSSQGLRNTIYF. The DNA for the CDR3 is TGTGCCAGCAGTTCACAGGGGTTGAGAAACACCATATATTTT.

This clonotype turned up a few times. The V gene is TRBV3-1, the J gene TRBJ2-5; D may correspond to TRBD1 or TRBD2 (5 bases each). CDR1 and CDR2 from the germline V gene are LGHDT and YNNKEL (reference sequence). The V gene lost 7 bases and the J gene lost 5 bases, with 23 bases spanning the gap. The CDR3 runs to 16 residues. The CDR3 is CASNLLPGRPLETQYF. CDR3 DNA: TGTGCCAGCAACCTCTTACCGGGACGGCCTTTGGAGACCCAGTACTTC.

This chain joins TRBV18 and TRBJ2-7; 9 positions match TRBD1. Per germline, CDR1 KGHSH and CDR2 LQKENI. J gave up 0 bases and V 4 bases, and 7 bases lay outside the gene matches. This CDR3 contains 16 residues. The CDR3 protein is CASSQPGQGSSYEQYF. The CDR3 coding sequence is TGTGCCAGCTCACAACCGGGACAGGGAAGCTCCTACGAGCAGTACTTC.

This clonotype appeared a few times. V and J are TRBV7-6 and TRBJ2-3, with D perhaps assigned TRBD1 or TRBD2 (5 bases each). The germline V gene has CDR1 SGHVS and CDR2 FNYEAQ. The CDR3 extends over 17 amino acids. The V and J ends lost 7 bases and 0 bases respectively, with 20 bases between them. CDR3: CASKPGPRLSSTDTQYF. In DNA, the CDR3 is TGTGCCAGCAAACCGGGACCGCGGCTATCTAGCACAGATACGCAGTATTTT.

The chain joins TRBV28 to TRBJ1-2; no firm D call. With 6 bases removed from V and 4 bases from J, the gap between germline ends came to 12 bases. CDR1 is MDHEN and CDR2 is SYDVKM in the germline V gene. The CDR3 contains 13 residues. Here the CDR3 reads CASSLDEVYGYTF. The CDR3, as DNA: TGTGCCAGCAGCCTGGACGAGGTCTATGGCTACACCTTC.

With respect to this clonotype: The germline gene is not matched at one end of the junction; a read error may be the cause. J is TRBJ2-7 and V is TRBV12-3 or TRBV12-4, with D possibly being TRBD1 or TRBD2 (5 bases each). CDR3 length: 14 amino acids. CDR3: CASSRDPGGYGQYF. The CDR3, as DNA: TGTGCCAGCAGCCGGGACCCCGGAGGTTACGGGCAGTACTTC.

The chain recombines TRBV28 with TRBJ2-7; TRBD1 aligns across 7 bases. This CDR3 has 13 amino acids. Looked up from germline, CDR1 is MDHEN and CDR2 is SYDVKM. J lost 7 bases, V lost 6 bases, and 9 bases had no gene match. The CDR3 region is CASRGQGVREQYF. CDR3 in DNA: TGTGCCAGCAGGGGGCAGGGGGTTAGGGAGCAGTACTTC.

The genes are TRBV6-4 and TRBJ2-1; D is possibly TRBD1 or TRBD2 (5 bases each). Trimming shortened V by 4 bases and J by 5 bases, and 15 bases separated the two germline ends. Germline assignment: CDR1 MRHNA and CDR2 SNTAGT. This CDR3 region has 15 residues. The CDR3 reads CASSGELGAHNEQFF. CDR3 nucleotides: TGTGCCAGCAGTGGGGAACTAGGGGCTCACAATGAGCAGTTCTTC.

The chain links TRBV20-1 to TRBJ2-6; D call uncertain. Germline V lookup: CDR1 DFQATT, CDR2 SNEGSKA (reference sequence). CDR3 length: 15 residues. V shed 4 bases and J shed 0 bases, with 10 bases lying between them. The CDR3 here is CSAIDGSSGANVLTF. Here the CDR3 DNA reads TGCAGTGCTATTGACGGCTCCTCTGGGGCCAACGTCCTGACTTTC.

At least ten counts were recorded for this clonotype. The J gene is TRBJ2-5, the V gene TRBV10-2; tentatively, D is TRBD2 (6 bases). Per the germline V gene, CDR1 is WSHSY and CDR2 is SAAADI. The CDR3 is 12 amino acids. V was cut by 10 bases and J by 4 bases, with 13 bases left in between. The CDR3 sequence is CAISASAETQYF. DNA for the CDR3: TGCGCCATTAGCGCTAGCGCAGAGACCCAGTACTTC.

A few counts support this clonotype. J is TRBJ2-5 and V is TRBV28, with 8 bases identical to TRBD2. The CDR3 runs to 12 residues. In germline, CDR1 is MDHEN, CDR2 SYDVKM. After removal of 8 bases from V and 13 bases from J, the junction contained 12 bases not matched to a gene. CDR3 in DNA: TGTGCCAGCGCGGGGGGCGTCCGGGCCCGGTACTTC. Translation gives CASAGGVRARYF.

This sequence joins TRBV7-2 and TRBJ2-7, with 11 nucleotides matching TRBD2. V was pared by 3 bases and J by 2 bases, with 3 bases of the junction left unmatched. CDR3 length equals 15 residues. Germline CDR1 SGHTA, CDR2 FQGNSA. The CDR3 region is CASSLGLAVTYEQYF. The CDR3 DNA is TGTGCCAGCAGCTTGGGACTAGCGGTAACCTACGAGCAGTACTTC.

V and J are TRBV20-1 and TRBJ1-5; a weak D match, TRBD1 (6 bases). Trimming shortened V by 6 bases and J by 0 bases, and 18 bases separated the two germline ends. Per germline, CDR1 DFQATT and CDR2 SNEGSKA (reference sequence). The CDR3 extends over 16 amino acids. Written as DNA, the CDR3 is TGCAGTGCATTCGACCGGACAGCTTATAGCAATCAGCCCCAGCATTTT. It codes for CSAFDRTAYSNQPQHF.

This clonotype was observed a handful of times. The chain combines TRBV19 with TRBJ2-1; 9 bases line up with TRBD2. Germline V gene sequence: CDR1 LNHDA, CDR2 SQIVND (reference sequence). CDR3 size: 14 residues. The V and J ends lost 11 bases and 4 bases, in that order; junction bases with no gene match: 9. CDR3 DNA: TGTGCCTCCCGACTAGCGGCCTCATACAATGAGCAGTTCTTC. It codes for CASRLAASYNEQFF.

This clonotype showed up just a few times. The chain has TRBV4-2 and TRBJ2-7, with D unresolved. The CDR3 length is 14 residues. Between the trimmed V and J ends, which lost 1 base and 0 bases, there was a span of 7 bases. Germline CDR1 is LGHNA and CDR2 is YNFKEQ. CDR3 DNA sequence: TGTGCCAGCAGCCAAGGGCCCACCTCCTACGAGCAGTACTTC. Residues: CASSQGPTSYEQYF.

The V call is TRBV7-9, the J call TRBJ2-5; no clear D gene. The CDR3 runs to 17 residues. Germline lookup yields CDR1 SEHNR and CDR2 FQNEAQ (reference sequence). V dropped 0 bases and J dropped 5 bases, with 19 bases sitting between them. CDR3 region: CASSLALVADPRETQYF. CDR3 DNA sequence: TGTGCCAGCAGCTTAGCCCTGGTAGCAGACCCTCGCGAGACCCAGTACTTC.

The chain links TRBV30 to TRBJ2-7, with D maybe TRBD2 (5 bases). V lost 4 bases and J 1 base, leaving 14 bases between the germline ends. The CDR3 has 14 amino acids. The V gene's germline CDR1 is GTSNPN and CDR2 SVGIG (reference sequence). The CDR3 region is CAWMEDVVSYEQYF. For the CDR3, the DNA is TGTGCCTGGATGGAGGACGTCGTATCCTACGAGCAGTACTTC.

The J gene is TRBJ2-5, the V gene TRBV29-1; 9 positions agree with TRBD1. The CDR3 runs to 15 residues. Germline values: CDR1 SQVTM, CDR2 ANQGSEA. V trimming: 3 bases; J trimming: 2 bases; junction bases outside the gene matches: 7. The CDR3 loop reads CSVDPTGGRQETQYF. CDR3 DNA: TGCAGCGTTGACCCGACAGGGGGAAGACAAGAGACCCAGTACTTC.

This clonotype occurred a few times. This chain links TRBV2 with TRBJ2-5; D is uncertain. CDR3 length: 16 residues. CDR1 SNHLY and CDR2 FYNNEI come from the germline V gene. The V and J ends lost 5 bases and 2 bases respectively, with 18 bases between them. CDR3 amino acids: CASSFRGGGRQETQYF. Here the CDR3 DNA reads TGTGCCAGCAGTTTCCGCGGCGGCGGACGGCAAGAGACCCAGTACTTC.

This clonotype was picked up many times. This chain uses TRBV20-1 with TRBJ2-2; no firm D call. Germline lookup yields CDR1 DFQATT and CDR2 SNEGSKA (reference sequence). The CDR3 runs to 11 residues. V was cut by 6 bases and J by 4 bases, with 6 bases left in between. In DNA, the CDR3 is TGCAGTGCCCACGGCACCGGGGAGCTGTTTTTT. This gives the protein CSAHGTGELFF.

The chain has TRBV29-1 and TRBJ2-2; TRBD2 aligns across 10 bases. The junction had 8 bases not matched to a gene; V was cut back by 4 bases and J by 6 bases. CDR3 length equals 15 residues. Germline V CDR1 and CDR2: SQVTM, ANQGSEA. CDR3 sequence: CSVGYLAGVSGELFF. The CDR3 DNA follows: TGCAGCGTTGGTTACCTAGCGGGAGTATCCGGGGAGCTGTTTTTT.

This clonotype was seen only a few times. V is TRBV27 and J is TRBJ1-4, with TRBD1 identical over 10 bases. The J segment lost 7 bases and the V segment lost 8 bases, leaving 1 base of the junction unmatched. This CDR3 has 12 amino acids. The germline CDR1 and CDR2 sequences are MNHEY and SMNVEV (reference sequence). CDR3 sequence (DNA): TGTGCCAGCCGGACAGGGGGTGAAAAACTGTTTTTT. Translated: CASRTGGEKLFF.